One and the same sample provided the 20 T cell receptor beta chains below, sequenced in a study of type 1 regulatory T cells. From the reads, TCRdb called clonotypes with MiXCR, one entry per CDR3 protein. Counted here are tens of thousands of distinct CDR3 sequences, roughly 45% occurring once; the ten biggest clones make up around 5%. Which antigens these TCRs recognize remains unknown. The material sequenced was cultured T cells, either the whole culture or a sorted T cell fraction (not recorded which). The receptor source for this set is a human donor in good health.

This clonotype showed up just a few times. The rearrangement links TRBV4-1 to TRBJ1-2; D is unclear. The CDR3 is made up of 15 amino acids. V was shortened by 0 bases and J by 0 bases, with 8 bases between the two germline ends. Looked up from germline, CDR1 is MGHRA and CDR2 is YSYEKL. CDR3 region: CASSQDPSSNYGYTF. CDR3 DNA sequence: TGCGCCAGCAGCCAAGATCCCAGTTCTAACTATGGCTACACCTTC.

The chain uses TRBV20-1 and TRBJ1-1; D uncertain. V lost 6 bases, J lost 0 bases, and 11 bases lay in between. Germline lookup yields CDR1 DFQATT and CDR2 SNEGSKA (reference sequence). This CDR3 is 13 amino acids long. In DNA, the CDR3 is TGCAGTGCAGCCCAAGACCTGAACACTGAAGCTTTCTTT. It yields the protein CSAAQDLNTEAFF.

V and J are TRBV11-2 and TRBJ2-7, with D perhaps matching TRBD1 (6 bases). Per germline, CDR1 SGHAT and CDR2 FQNNGV. V was pared by 4 bases and J by 4 bases, with 17 bases between. The CDR3 totals 15 residues. The CDR3 loop is CASSSSPGQQYEQYF. In DNA, the CDR3 is TGTGCCAGCAGCTCCAGTCCGGGACAACAGTACGAGCAGTACTTC.

This clonotype was counted between two and nine times. The rearrangement uses TRBV7-9 and TRBJ2-1, with 7 positions matching TRBD2. This CDR3 contains 12 residues. Per the germline V gene, CDR1 is SEHNR and CDR2 is FQNEAQ (reference sequence). The junction had 0 bases not matched to a gene; V was cut back by 1 base and J by 9 bases. CDR3 in DNA: TGTGCCAGCAGCTTAGTAGCGGGTGAGCAGTTCTTC. Its protein product is CASSLVAGEQFF.

The rearrangement joins TRBV7-9 to TRBJ1-3; no clear D gene. V lost 8 bases, J lost 7 bases, and 15 bases lay in between. Germline lookup yields CDR1 SEHNR and CDR2 FQNEAQ (reference sequence). This CDR3 comprises 13 residues. CDR3: CASCNSVGNTIYF. The CDR3 DNA sequence: TGTGCCAGCTGCAACTCGGTTGGGAACACCATATATTTT.

This clonotype appeared a few times. The CDR3 DNA is TGTGCCAGCAGCAAACTAGTGGTCACTGAAGCTTTCTTT. Residues: CASSKLVVTEAFF. The chain is built from TRBV11-3 and TRBJ1-1, with D hard to call. Trimming removed 5 bases at V and 4 bases at J, with 11 bases between. Germline V lookup: CDR1 SGHNT, CDR2 YENEEA. CDR3 length: 13 amino acids.

The chain recombines TRBV2 with TRBJ2-3; D ambiguous. Trimming left V 4 bases short and J 7 bases short, with 9 bases between. The CDR3 extends over 12 amino acids. Germline values: CDR1 SNHLY, CDR2 FYNNEI. CDR3 nucleotides: TGTGCCAGCAGTGGGGAAGGGTATACGCAGTATTTT. Amino acids: CASSGEGYTQYF.

This chain's CDR3 is CASRLNSGGDTQYF. In DNA, the CDR3 is TGTGCCAGCAGACTCAATTCAGGGGGAGATACGCAGTATTTT. V usage is TRBV2 and J usage is TRBJ2-3, with 7 bases that match TRBD1. Germline CDR1 SNHLY, CDR2 FYNNEI. The CDR3 is made up of 14 amino acids. J lost 5 bases, V lost 6 bases, and 8 bases had no gene match.

This clonotype has more than one count but fewer than ten. The V call is TRBV4-2, the J call TRBJ2-1; 11 bases line up with TRBD1. The V gene's germline CDR1 is LGHNA and CDR2 YNFKEQ. V shed 6 bases and J 4 bases; nucleotides not matched to a gene: 5. The CDR3 has 15 residues. Here the CDR3 reads CASSSGTGGYNEQFF. CDR3 DNA sequence: TGTGCCAGCAGTTCCGGGACAGGGGGTTACAATGAGCAGTTCTTC.

In its sample, this clonotype is medium-sized. The rearrangement uses TRBV18 and TRBJ1-4; no clear D. The germline CDR1 and CDR2 sequences are KGHSH and LQKENI. V lost 3 bases, J lost 8 bases, and 16 bases lay in between. CDR3 length equals 15 residues. The CDR3 sequence is CASSPTGLPGEKLFF. The CDR3 nucleotides are TGTGCCAGCTCACCCACCGGACTGCCCGGCGAAAAACTGTTTTTT. Full variable domain (outside the CDR3, taken from reference TRBV18 and TRBJ1-4): NAGVMQNPRHLVRRRGQEARLRCSPMKGHSHVYWYRQLPEEGLKFMVYLQKENIIDESGMPKERFSAEFPKEGPSILRIQQVVRGDSAAYFCASSPTGLPGEKLFFGSGTQLSVL.

Relative to its sample, this clonotype is medium-sized. V usage is TRBV2 and J usage is TRBJ2-7, with D perhaps TRBD1 (5 bases). Trimming took off 3 bases at V and 13 bases at J, with 19 bases between the two ends. The germline V gene encodes CDR1 SNHLY and CDR2 FYNNEI. This CDR3 region has 13 residues. CDR3 sequence: CASSEFGQGVPYF. In DNA form, the CDR3 reads TGTGCCAGCAGTGAGTTTGGGCAGGGTGTCCCCTACTTC.

DNA for the CDR3: TGCAGTGCTGTCTGGGTAGCGGGGTTCTACAATGAGCAGTTCTTC. The encoded protein is CSAVWVAGFYNEQFF. V and J are TRBV20-1 and TRBJ2-1, with 8 bases that match TRBD2. The CDR3 consists of 15 residues. Per germline, CDR1 DFQATT and CDR2 SNEGSKA (reference sequence). The V segment lost 5 bases and the J segment 3 bases; nucleotides outside the gene matches: 9.

V is TRBV5-5 and J is TRBJ1-2, with TRBD1 as a possible D gene (5 bases). CDR1 and CDR2 (germline): SGHKS, YYEKEE (reference sequence). The CDR3 length is 16 residues. V was cut by 3 bases and J by 5 bases, with 20 bases left in between. The CDR3 nucleotides are TGTGCCAGCAGCTCCCTGCGGGACGGAGGGGTTTATGGCTACACCTTC. Residues: CASSSLRDGGVYGYTF.

CDR3 in amino acids: CASSQDRVGTGELFF. The CDR3 bases are TGCGCCAGCAGCCAAGATCGGGTTGGTACCGGGGAGCTGTTTTTT. The gene calls are TRBV4-1 and TRBJ2-2, with no clear D. The CDR3 spans 15 residues. Germline V gene data show CDR1 as MGHRA and CDR2 as YSYEKL. V lost 0 bases and J lost 5, with 10 bases in between.

This clonotype appeared a few times. This sequence joins TRBV6-6 and TRBJ2-1; unclear D gene. V was shortened by 0 bases and J by 4 bases, with 7 bases between the two germline ends. Germline V gene data show CDR1 as MNHNY and CDR2 as SVGAGI (reference sequence). The CDR3 sequence is 14 residues long. CDR3 residues: CASSYSQVYNEQFF. Written as DNA, the CDR3 is TGTGCCAGCAGTTACTCCCAGGTTTACAATGAGCAGTTCTTC.

This clonotype was counted ten times or more. This chain joins TRBV7-2 and TRBJ2-3, with D possibly being TRBD1 (5 bases). V was trimmed by 6 bases and J by 2 bases, leaving 15 bases between them. Germline V CDR1 and CDR2: SGHTA, FQGNSA. This CDR3 spans 15 amino acids. CDR3 nucleotides: TGTGCCAGCAGGCGGACATCAGTCCACACAGATACGCAGTATTTT. As protein: CASRRTSVHTDTQYF.

The chain combines TRBV7-2 with TRBJ1-1; D not resolved. Trimming pared 7 bases from V and 3 bases from J, leaving 12 bases between. CDR1 and CDR2 (germline): SGHTA, FQGNSA. CDR3 length: 13 amino acids. The CDR3 sequence is CASTSYRDTEAFF. CDR3 bases: TGTGCCAGCACCTCTTATCGGGACACTGAAGCTTTCTTT.

A few counts support this clonotype. J is TRBJ2-4 and V is TRBV11-3; a weak D match, TRBD2 (6 bases). Trimming pared 1 base from V and 1 base from J, leaving 11 bases between. The CDR3 has 16 residues. Germline CDR1 reads SGHNT; CDR2 reads YENEEA. CDR3 DNA sequence: TGTGCCAGCAGCTTAGCGGGGGAACGTGCCAAAAACATTCAGTACTTC. Its translation is CASSLAGERAKNIQYF.

The chain uses TRBV6-5 and TRBJ2-3; 9 bases are shared with TRBD2. The trim removed 6 bases at V and 6 bases at J, leaving 13 bases unmatched. The germline V gene has CDR1 MNHEY and CDR2 SVGAGI. CDR3 length equals 16 residues. CDR3 amino acids: CASSPRRGGAGDTQYF. CDR3 DNA sequence: TGTGCCAGCAGCCCAAGGCGGGGGGGAGCTGGGGATACGCAGTATTTT.

Relative to its sample, this clonotype is medium-sized. V gene TRBV7-2 combines with J gene TRBJ1-6; no reliable D call. V lost 2 bases to trimming and J lost 13 bases, with 15 bases between them. CDR1 is SGHTA, CDR2 FQGNSA, per germline. This CDR3 comprises 14 residues. The CDR3 is CASSLQPLVFPLHF. The CDR3 coding sequence is TGTGCCAGCAGCTTACAACCGCTCGTCTTCCCCCTCCACTTT.